This TCR beta chain originates from a study of cytomegalovirus exposure and HLA in healthy donors. Study-wide results and caveats: Later on, an analysis tied about 17,000 TCR beta sequences to HLA alleles at 0.05 false discovery rate.

Vbeta (60) and Jbeta (13) primers were used in the PCR. Measured with immunoSEQ multiplex PCR; TCRdb has only the in-frame clones, and not every one. The sample records roughly 100,000 clones, about 15% being singletons. This clone was detected a few times. Its antigen is unknown. CDR1 and CDR2 (germline): KGHSH, LQKENI. The CDR3 runs 18 residues. V trimming: 3 bases; J trimming: 1 base; junction bases outside the gene matches: 6. The material sequenced was PBMCs. This TCR was sampled from a female donor in good health and CMV-seronegative. The chain is built from TRBV18 and TRBJ2-3; 14 bases align to TRBD2. The CDR3 sequence: CASSPGLAGAGGTDTQYF. CDR3 sequence (DNA): TGTGCCAGCTCACCGGGACTAGCGGGAGCCGGAGGCACAGATACGCAGTATTTT.